This TCR beta chain was sequenced in a study of blood T cell repertoires in COVID-19. Study-level information: Nucleic acid was either cDNA or gDNA, and it came from T cells, B-cell-depleted T cells, or PBMCs.

Generated by immunoSEQ multiplex PCR, the TCRdb table keeps only in-frame clones and is missing some. The table shows around 25,000 clones, with roughly nine tenths occurring only once. Germline loops: CDR1 SEHNR, CDR2 FQNEAQ (reference sequence). The CDR3 sequence is 16 residues long. V was cut by 5 bases and J by 0 bases, with 17 bases left in between. The TCR originated in a human donor in a cohort sampled during active COVID-19. The rearrangement joins TRBV7-9 to TRBJ2-7; D might be TRBD1 (6 bases). The sample was peripheral blood. The CDR3 loop is CASSPAKLDSSYEQYF. CDR3 in DNA: TGTGCCAGCAGCCCGGCTAAACTGGACAGCTCCTACGAGCAGTACTTC.